One sample yielded the 26 T cell receptor beta chains listed below, sequenced in a study of OX40 agonist ivuxolimab in advanced cancers. Here immunoSEQ multiplex PCR was the method, and the copy in TCRdb shows in-frame clones only, minus some. Of about 9,700 clones listed, around 70% are singletons. Material: CD4+ or CD8+ T cells sorted from blood, obtained in a trial of the OX40 agonist ivuxolimab. These receptors all come from an adult with an advanced solid tumor such as melanoma, head and neck, liver or kidney cancer.

This clone appeared a few times. J is TRBJ2-7 and V is TRBV9, with D possibly being TRBD2 (5 bases). The germline CDR1 and CDR2 sequences are SGDLS and YYNGEE. The germline V and J ends were trimmed by 4 bases and 5 bases, with 7 bases remaining between them. This CDR3 contains 11 residues. CDR3 nucleotide sequence: TGTGCCAGCAGCTTGCGGGACGAGCAGTACTTC. This translates into CASSLRDEQYF.

The genes are TRBV10-3 and TRBJ1-2; D remains unclear. Germline V gene sequence: CDR1 ENHRY, CDR2 SYGVKD. CDR3 length: 13 amino acids. Trimming took 10 bases from V and 4 from J, leaving 16 bases between them. As DNA, the CDR3 is TGTGCCAGCCGTTATGGGGAAATCTATGGCTACACCTTC. Amino acid sequence: CASRYGEIYGYTF.

The J gene is TRBJ2-2, the V gene TRBV9; D possibly uses TRBD1 or TRBD2 (6 bases each). The CDR3 is made up of 15 amino acids. The V end was cut by 2 bases, the J end by 0 bases, with 8 bases between. Germline V gene data show CDR1 as SGDLS and CDR2 as YYNGEE. The CDR3 sequence is CASSVGGSNTGELFF. CDR3 coding DNA: TGTGCCAGCAGCGTCGGGGGCTCGAACACCGGGGAGCTGTTTTTT.

The gene calls are TRBV6-5 and TRBJ1-5, with no clear D. This CDR3 region has 14 residues. Germline V lookup: CDR1 MNHEY, CDR2 SVGAGI. V was shortened by 5 bases and J by 7 bases, with 15 bases between the two germline ends. The CDR3 DNA sequence: TGTGCCAGCAGTGCCACCCCCCCTTGGCAGCCCCAGCATTTT. It encodes CASSATPPWQPQHF.

This chain links TRBV7-6 with TRBJ2-3; 8 positions match TRBD2. This CDR3 comprises 14 residues. Germline CDR1 and CDR2: SGHVS and FNYEAQ. J lost 8 bases, V lost 5 bases, and 9 bases had no gene match. For the CDR3, the DNA is TGTGCCAGCAGCCTTAGCGGGATTAGGGGTACGCAGTATTTT. This encodes CASSLSGIRGTQYF.

This rearrangement joins TRBV28 to TRBJ2-1; TRBD2 agrees at 8 bases. Trimming at V came to 3 bases and at J to 4 bases, leaving 5 bases not matched to a gene. Germline lookup yields CDR1 MDHEN and CDR2 SYDVKM. The CDR3 contains 15 residues. CDR3 DNA sequence: TGTGCCAGCAGTTTGAACGGGGGGGCATACAATGAGCAGTTCTTC. Protein product: CASSLNGGAYNEQFF.

V and J are TRBV27 and TRBJ2-7; 11 nucleotides agree with TRBD1. The junction had 9 bases not matched to a gene; V was cut back by 4 bases and J by 10 bases. CDR1 MNHEY and CDR2 SMNVEV come from the germline V gene (reference sequence). This CDR3 is 14 amino acids long. CDR3 in DNA: TGTGCCAGCAGTTCACCGGGACAGGGGGGGACTCAGTACTTC. It encodes CASSSPGQGGTQYF.

The V call is TRBV6-5, the J call TRBJ2-7; D is possibly TRBD2 (7 bases). Germline lookup yields CDR1 MNHEY and CDR2 SVGAGI. This CDR3 contains 14 residues. V dropped 4 bases and J dropped 7 bases, with 17 bases sitting between them. The DNA of the CDR3 is TGTGCCAGCAGTTCAGAGGACAGCGGGGTAGAGCAGTACTTC. Amino acids: CASSSEDSGVEQYF.

The rearrangement links TRBV19 to TRBJ2-1, with no clear D. There are 11 residues in the CDR3. Germline V gene lookup returns CDR1 LNHDA and CDR2 SQIVND (reference sequence). V was shortened by 5 bases and J by 8 bases, with 7 bases between the two germline ends. CDR3 in DNA: TGTGCCAGTAGTTTTCCGGATGAGCAGTTCTTC. Amino acids: CASSFPDEQFF.

This sequence joins TRBV7-9 and TRBJ2-7; TRBD2 matches at 10 bases. The CDR3 sequence is 15 residues long. Germline assignment: CDR1 SEHNR and CDR2 FQNEAQ (reference sequence). Trimming took 4 bases from V and 4 from J; bases not matched to a gene: 7. CDR3 amino acids: CASSSGGSGRYEQYF. The CDR3 bases are TGTGCCAGCAGCTCCGGTGGTAGCGGGAGGTACGAGCAGTACTTC. The full variable domain, its missing parts supplied by reference TRBV7-9 and TRBJ2-7, is DTGVSQNPRHKITKRGQNVTFRCDPISEHNRLYWYRQTLGQGPEFLTYFQNEAQLEKSRLLSDRFSAERPKGSFSTLEIQRTEQGDSAMYLCASSSGGSGRYEQYFGPGTRLTVT.

The count of this clone is one. The chain is built from TRBV9 and TRBJ2-3; D not certain. The CDR3 spans 12 residues. The V end was cut by 0 bases, the J end by 5 bases, with 4 bases between. Germline CDR1 and CDR2: SGDLS and YYNGEE. The CDR3 DNA is TGTGCCAGCAGCGTAGCGGAAGATACGCAGTATTTT. Its translation: CASSVAEDTQYF.

This clone was observed a few times. V and J are TRBV30 and TRBJ2-5; a possible D gene is TRBD1 (6 bases). Per germline, CDR1 GTSNPN and CDR2 SVGIG (reference sequence). With 1 base removed from V and 0 bases from J, the gap between germline ends came to 9 bases. The CDR3 sequence is 14 residues long. CDR3 nucleotides: TGTGCCTGGAGTGAAGGGACACACCAAGAGACCCAGTACTTC. This codes for CAWSEGTHQETQYF.

This clone is a singleton in its sample. In DNA, the CDR3 is TGTGCCAGCAGCGTCACCGGGACACCGAGCACAGATACGCAGTATTTT. It translates to CASSVTGTPSTDTQYF. J is TRBJ2-3 and V is TRBV9, with D perhaps TRBD1 (6 bases). Trimming removed 2 bases at V and 0 bases at J, with 13 bases between. The germline V gene has CDR1 SGDLS and CDR2 YYNGEE. The CDR3 is 16 amino acids.

The rearrangement joins TRBV7-2 to TRBJ2-7; D is perhaps TRBD2 (6 bases). Germline lookup yields CDR1 SGHTA and CDR2 FQGNSA. Deletions cut 5 bases from V and 0 bases from J, with 20 bases between. This CDR3 contains 17 residues. CDR3 in DNA: TGTGCCAGCAGCCGCCTCCGTGGGACTGAAAGCTCCTACGAGCAGTACTTC. Its translation is CASSRLRGTESSYEQYF.

The chain joins TRBV6-1 to TRBJ2-7; D uncertain. CDR1 MNHNS and CDR2 SASEGT come from the germline V gene. Trimming cost V 0 bases and J 2 bases, with 14 bases left between them. The CDR3 loop spans 16 amino acids. CDR3 in amino acids: CASSEANAVKTYEQYF. The CDR3 nucleotides read TGTGCCAGCAGTGAAGCCAATGCCGTGAAAACCTACGAGCAGTACTTC.

The chain couples TRBV4-3 to TRBJ2-2; D unresolved. Germline V gene data show CDR1 as LGHNA and CDR2 as YSLEER. The V end was cut by 1 base, the J end by 0 bases, with 3 bases between. The length of the CDR3 is 14 residues. This chain's CDR3 is CASSQAANTGELFF. The DNA for the CDR3 is TGCGCCAGCAGCCAAGCCGCGAACACCGGGGAGCTGTTTTTT.

This chain connects TRBV30 to TRBJ2-5; D unresolved. This CDR3 is 13 amino acids long. V shed 0 bases and J shed 3 bases, with 8 bases lying between them. From germline, CDR1 is GTSNPN and CDR2 SVGIG (reference sequence). The CDR3 region has the DNA TGTGCCTGGAGTGTACTACCGGAAGAGACCCAGTACTTC. This encodes CAWSVLPEETQYF.

The rearrangement joins TRBV5-5 to TRBJ2-7, with 7 bases fitting TRBD1. J was trimmed by 5 bases and V by 5 bases; bases with no gene match: 7. This CDR3 has 13 residues. Germline V lookup: CDR1 SGHKS, CDR2 YYEKEE (reference sequence). CDR3 nucleotides: TGTGCCAGCAGGTCGACAGGGTTCCACGAGCAGTACTTC. Encoded protein: CASRSTGFHEQYF.

This clone was seen only a few times. This chain joins TRBV27 and TRBJ2-2; D remains unclear. The V and J ends lost 1 base and 3 bases respectively, with 9 bases between them. Germline V gene lookup returns CDR1 MNHEY and CDR2 SMNVEV (reference sequence). The CDR3 has 15 amino acids. This chain's CDR3 is CASSLLGPHTGELFF. The CDR3 DNA reads TGTGCCAGCAGTTTATTAGGGCCCCACACCGGGGAGCTGTTTTTT.

CDR3 in amino acids: CASTEGGYTGELFF. CDR3 nucleotide sequence: TGTGCCAGCACCGAGGGGGGGTACACCGGGGAGCTGTTTTTT. This rearrangement joins TRBV9 to TRBJ2-2; D perhaps matches TRBD2 (7 bases). CDR3 size: 14 residues. Germline V CDR1 and CDR2: SGDLS, YYNGEE. V was trimmed by 6 bases and J by 3 bases, leaving 12 bases between them.

In its sample, this clone was seen once. This chain connects TRBV6-5 to TRBJ1-2, with 8 bases lining up with TRBD1. Germline lookup yields CDR1 MNHEY and CDR2 SVGAGI. After removal of 6 bases from V and 6 bases from J, the junction contained 12 bases not matched to a gene. CDR3 length equals 15 residues. CDR3 protein: CASSPPGQDTHGYTF. CDR3 DNA: TGTGCCAGCAGCCCTCCGGGACAGGATACCCATGGCTACACCTTC.

J is TRBJ2-3 and V is TRBV14; D is possibly TRBD1 or TRBD2 (5 bases each). This CDR3 has 15 amino acids. Trimming cost V 1 base and J 0 bases, with 8 bases left between them. CDR1 and CDR2 from the germline V gene are SGHDN and FVKESK. The CDR3 sequence is CASSQGGRSTDTQYF. CDR3 nucleotides: TGTGCCAGCAGCCAAGGGGGACGGAGCACAGATACGCAGTATTTT.

The chain joins TRBV27 to TRBJ2-7; D is undetermined. V was shortened by 5 bases and J by 0 bases, with 5 bases between the two germline ends. From germline, CDR1 is MNHEY and CDR2 SMNVEV (reference sequence). This CDR3 is built from 12 residues. CDR3 sequence reads: CASSPPSYEQYF. DNA of the CDR3: TGTGCCAGCAGTCCCCCCTCCTACGAGCAGTACTTC.

The chain carries TRBV6-6 and TRBJ2-3; TRBD1 might be the D (6 bases). Germline V gives CDR1 MNHNY, CDR2 SVGAGI (reference sequence). Trimming removed 7 bases from V and 0 bases from J, with 14 bases in between. This CDR3 contains 15 residues. The CDR3 loop is CASTNEGDSTDTQYF. The CDR3 coding sequence is TGTGCCAGCACGAACGAGGGGGACAGCACAGATACGCAGTATTTT.

The chain combines TRBV27 with TRBJ1-1, with D unresolved. This CDR3 has 13 amino acids. V was trimmed by 2 bases and J by 2 bases, leaving 6 bases between them. Germline assignment: CDR1 MNHEY and CDR2 SMNVEV (reference sequence). CDR3 protein: CASSLGPNTEAFF. The CDR3 region has the DNA TGTGCCAGCAGTTTAGGACCTAACACTGAAGCTTTCTTT.

V is TRBV27 and J is TRBJ1-2, with D perhaps matching TRBD1 (5 bases). Trimming removed 5 bases from V and 5 bases from J, with 12 bases in between. This CDR3 is built from 13 residues. Per germline, CDR1 MNHEY and CDR2 SMNVEV (reference sequence). CDR3 coding DNA: TGTGCCAGCAGTCCCGGACAAGGATATGGCTACACCTTC. It yields the protein CASSPGQGYGYTF.